The source of this T cell receptor (beta chain) is a study of blood T cell repertoires in COVID-19. Study-level background: Acute-phase and convalescent COVID-19 samples originated in the United States, Italy and Spain. In each case, the material was cDNA or gDNA derived from T cells, B-cell-depleted T cells, or PBMCs.

Authors' analysis steps: From reference gene primer amplification, estimates of nucleated cell counts were derived. Sequencing used immunoSEQ multiplex PCR; TCRdb keeps in-frame clones, though not all of them. Clone size and V and J calls were adopted from that table, with D and trimming inferred from the DNA. The table lists about 90,000 clones, 91% of them singletons. Between the trimmed V and J ends, which lost 0 bases and 1 base, there was a span of 12 bases. The CDR3 loop spans 16 amino acids. Germline values: CDR1 LGHNT, CDR2 FRNRAP. Material: peripheral blood. J is TRBJ1-1 and V is TRBV12-5; TRBD1 is a possible D gene (6 bases). The receptor was isolated from a human donor with active COVID-19. The donor label of this sample is uncertain. CDR3 DNA sequence: TGTGCTAGTGGTTTGGTACTTTCAGGGGAGAACACTGAAGCTTTCTTT. Translated: CASGLVLSGENTEAFF.